Below, 2 T cell receptor beta chains from the same sample are listed, as sequenced in a study of T cell repertoires in cytomegalovirus infection. TCRdb reprocessed the reads with MiXCR, giving one entry per CDR3 protein. The sample contains some 700,000 distinct CDR3 sequences, approximately 40% of which appear only once. The sequencing sample was made of PBMCs. These receptors were collected from a human donor in good health (CMV status not recorded). Some clones in this sample may be carry-over from other donors' samples.

This clonotype was detected a few times. The genes are TRBV6-5 and TRBJ1-2, with 11 bases aligning to TRBD1. Trimming took 2 bases from V and 5 from J; bases not matched to a gene: 7. CDR1 is MNHEY, CDR2 SVGAGI, per germline. The CDR3 totals 16 residues. The CDR3 nucleotides are TGTGCCAGCAGTTACCGTCCGGGACAGGGGGAATATGGCTACACCTTC. Translating gives CASSYRPGQGEYGYTF.

This clonotype occurred a few times. This sequence joins TRBV27 and TRBJ2-3; D gene ambiguous. The V and J ends lost 6 bases and 6 bases respectively, with 10 bases between them. The V gene's germline CDR1 is MNHEY and CDR2 SMNVEV (reference sequence). The CDR3 sequence is 12 residues long. CDR3 DNA sequence: TGTGCCAGCAGCACCCCCCCGGATACGCAGTATTTT. This sequence encodes CASSTPPDTQYF.